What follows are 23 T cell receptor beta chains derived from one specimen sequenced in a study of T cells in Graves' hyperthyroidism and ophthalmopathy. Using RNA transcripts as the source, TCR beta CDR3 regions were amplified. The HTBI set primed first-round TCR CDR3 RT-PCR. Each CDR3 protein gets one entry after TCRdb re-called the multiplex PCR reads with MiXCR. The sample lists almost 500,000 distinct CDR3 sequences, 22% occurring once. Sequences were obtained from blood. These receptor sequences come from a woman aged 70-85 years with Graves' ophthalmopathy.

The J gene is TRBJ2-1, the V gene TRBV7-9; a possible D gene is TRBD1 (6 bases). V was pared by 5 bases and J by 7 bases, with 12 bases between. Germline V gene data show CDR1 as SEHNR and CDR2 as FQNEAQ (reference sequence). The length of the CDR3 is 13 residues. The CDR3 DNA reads TGTGCCAGCAGCACCAGGGGTGAAAATGAGCAGTTCTTC. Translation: CASSTRGENEQFF. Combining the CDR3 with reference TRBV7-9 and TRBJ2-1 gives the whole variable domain DTGVSQNPRHKITKRGQNVTFRCDPISEHNRLYWYRQTLGQGPEFLTYFQNEAQLEKSRLLSDRFSAERPKGSFSTLEIQRTEQGDSAMYLCASSTRGENEQFFGPGTRLTVL.

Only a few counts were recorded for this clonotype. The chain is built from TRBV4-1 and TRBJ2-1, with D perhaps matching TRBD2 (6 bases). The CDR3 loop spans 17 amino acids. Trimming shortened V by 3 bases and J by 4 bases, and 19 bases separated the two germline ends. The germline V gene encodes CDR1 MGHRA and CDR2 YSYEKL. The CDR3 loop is CASSQRDSSRGYNEQFF. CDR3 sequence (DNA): TGCGCCAGCAGCCAGCGGGACTCTTCACGGGGTTACAATGAGCAGTTCTTC.

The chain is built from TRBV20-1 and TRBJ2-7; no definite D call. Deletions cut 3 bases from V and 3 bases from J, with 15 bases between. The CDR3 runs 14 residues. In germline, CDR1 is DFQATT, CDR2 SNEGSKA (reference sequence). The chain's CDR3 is CSASNLASFYEQYF. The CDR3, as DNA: TGCAGTGCTAGTAATCTGGCTAGTTTCTACGAGCAGTACTTC.

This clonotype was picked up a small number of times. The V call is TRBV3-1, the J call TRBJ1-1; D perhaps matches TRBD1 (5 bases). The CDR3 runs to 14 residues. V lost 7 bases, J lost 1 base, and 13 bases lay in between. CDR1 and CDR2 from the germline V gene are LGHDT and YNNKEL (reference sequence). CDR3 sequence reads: CASTPGGTNTEAFF. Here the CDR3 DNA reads TGTGCCAGCACCCCCGGAGGGACGAACACTGAAGCTTTCTTT.

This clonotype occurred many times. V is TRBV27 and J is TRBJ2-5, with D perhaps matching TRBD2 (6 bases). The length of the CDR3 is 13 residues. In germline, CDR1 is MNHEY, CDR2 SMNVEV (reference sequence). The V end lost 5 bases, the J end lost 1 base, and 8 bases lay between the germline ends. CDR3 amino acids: CASSGRLQETQYF. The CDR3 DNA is TGTGCCAGCAGTGGGAGGCTCCAAGAGACCCAGTACTTC.

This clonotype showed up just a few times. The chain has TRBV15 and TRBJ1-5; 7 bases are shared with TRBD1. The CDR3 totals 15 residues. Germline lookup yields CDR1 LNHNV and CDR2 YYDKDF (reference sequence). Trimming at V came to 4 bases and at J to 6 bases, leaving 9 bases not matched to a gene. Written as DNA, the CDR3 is TGTGCCACCAGCACTCAGGGGGTCTCGGGTCAGCCCCAGCATTTT. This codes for CATSTQGVSGQPQHF.

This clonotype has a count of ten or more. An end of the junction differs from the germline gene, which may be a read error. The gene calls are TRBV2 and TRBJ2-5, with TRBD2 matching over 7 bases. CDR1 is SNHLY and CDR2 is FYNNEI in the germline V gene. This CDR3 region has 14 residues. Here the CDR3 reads CASREGLVQETQYF. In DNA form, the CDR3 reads TGTGCCAGCAGGGAAGGACTAGTCCAAGAGACCCAGTACTTC.

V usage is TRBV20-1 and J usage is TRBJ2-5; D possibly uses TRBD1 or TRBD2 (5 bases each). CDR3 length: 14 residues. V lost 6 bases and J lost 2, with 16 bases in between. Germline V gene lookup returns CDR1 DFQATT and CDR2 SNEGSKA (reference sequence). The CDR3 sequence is CSAAGTAAQETQYF. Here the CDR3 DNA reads TGCAGTGCCGCCGGGACGGCGGCGCAAGAGACCCAGTACTTC.

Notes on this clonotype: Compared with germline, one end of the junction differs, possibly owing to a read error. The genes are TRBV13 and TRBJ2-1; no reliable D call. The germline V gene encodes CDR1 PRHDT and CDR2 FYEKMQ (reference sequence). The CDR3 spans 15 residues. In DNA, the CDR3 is TGTGCCAGCAGTTACTCGTCAGACCCCTACAATAAGCAGTTCTTC. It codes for CASSYSSDPYNKQFF.

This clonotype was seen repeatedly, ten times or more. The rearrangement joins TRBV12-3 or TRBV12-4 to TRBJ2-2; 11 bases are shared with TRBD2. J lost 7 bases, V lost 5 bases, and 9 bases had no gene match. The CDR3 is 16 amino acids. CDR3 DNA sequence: TGTGCCAGCAGTCGCATTACTAGCGGGAGTGGCGGGGAGCTGTTTTTT. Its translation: CASSRITSGSGGELFF.

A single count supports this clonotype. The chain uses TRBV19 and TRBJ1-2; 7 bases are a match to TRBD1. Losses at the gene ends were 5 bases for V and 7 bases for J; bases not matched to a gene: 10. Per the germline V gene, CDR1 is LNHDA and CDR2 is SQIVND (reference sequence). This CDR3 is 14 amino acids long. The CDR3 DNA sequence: TGTGCCAGTAGTTCTCGGGACAGTACGTCTGGCTACACCTTC. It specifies CASSSRDSTSGYTF.

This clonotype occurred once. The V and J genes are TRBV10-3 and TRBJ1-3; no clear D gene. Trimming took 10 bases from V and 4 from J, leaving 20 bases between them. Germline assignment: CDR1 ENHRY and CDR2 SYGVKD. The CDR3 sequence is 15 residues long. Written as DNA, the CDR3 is TGTGCCAGCCATTCGGGTTTCAGGACGGGAAACACCATATATTTT. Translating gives CASHSGFRTGNTIYF.

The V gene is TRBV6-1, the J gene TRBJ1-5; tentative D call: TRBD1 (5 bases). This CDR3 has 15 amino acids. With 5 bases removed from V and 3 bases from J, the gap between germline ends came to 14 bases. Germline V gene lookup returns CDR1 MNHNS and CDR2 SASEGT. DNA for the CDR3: TGTGCCAGCAGTAAGGGTAGACAGAACAATCAGCCCCAGCATTTT. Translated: CASSKGRQNNQPQHF.

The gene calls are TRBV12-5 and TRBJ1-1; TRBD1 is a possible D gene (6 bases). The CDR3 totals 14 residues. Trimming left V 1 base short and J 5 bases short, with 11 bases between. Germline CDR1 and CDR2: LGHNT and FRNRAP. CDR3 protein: CASGLAAGVTEAFF. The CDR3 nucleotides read TGTGCTAGTGGTTTGGCCGCAGGGGTTACTGAAGCTTTCTTT.

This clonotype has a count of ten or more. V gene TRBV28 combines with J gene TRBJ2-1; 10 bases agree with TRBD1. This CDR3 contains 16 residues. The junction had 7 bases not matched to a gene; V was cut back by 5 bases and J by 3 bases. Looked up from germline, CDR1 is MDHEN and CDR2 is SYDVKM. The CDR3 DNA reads TGTGCCAGCAGTAATCCCCGGGACAGGGGCTACAATGAGCAGTTCTTC. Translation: CASSNPRDRGYNEQFF.

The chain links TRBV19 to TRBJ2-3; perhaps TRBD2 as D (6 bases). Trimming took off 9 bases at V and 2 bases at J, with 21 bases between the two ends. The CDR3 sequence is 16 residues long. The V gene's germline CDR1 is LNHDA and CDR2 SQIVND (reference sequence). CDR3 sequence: CASHHTPGLPTDTQYF. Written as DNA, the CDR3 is TGTGCCAGCCACCACACACCGGGACTGCCCACAGATACGCAGTATTTT.

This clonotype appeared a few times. The DNA for the CDR3 is TGTGCCAGCAGTTTATACGCCGACATTCAGTACTTC. Protein product: CASSLYADIQYF. The rearrangement uses TRBV6-2 or TRBV6-3 and TRBJ2-4; no clear D. With 4 bases removed from V and 8 bases from J, the gap between germline ends came to 9 bases. The CDR3 spans 12 residues. In germline, CDR1 is MNHEY, CDR2 SVGEGT.

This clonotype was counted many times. CDR3 loop: CASSHSSHTYNEQFF. The CDR3 bases are TGTGCCAGCAGCCATTCTAGCCATACCTACAATGAGCAGTTCTTC. V gene TRBV7-8 combines with J gene TRBJ2-1; possibly TRBD2 for D (5 bases). The CDR3 sequence is 15 residues long. V was clipped by 5 bases and J by 2 bases, with 13 bases between them. Germline lookup yields CDR1 SGHVS and CDR2 FQNEAQ. The whole variable domain, remainder taken from reference TRBV7-8 and TRBJ2-1, is GAGVSQSPRYKVAKRGQDVALRCDPISGHVSLFWYQQALGQGPEFLTYFQNEAQLDKSGLPSDRFFAERPEGSVSTLKIQRTQQEDSAVYLCASSHSSHTYNEQFFGPGTRLTVL.

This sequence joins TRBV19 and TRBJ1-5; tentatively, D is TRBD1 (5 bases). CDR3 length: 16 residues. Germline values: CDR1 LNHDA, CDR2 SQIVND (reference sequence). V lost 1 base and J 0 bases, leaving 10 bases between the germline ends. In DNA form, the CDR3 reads TGTGCCAGTAGTATAGCGGGACGGATTAGCAATCAGCCCCAGCATTTT. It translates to CASSIAGRISNQPQHF.

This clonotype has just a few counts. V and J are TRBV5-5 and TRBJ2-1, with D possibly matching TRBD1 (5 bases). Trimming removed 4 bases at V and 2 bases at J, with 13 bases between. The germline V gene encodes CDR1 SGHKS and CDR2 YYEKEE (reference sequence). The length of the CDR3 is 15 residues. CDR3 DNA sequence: TGTGCCAGCAGCGTTGATGGACAAACCTACAATGAGCAGTTCTTC. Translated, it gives CASSVDGQTYNEQFF.

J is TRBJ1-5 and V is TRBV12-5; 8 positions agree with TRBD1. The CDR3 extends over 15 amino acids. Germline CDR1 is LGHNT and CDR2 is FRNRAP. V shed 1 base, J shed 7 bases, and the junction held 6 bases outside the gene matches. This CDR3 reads CASGLDPQGGQPQHF. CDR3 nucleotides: TGTGCTAGTGGTTTGGATCCACAGGGGGGGCAGCCCCAGCATTTT.

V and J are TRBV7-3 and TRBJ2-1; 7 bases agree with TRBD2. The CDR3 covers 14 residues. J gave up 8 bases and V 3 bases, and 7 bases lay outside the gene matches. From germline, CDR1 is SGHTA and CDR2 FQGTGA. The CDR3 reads CASSLTSSNDEQFF. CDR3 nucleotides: TGTGCCAGCAGCTTGACTAGCAGTAACGATGAGCAGTTCTTC.

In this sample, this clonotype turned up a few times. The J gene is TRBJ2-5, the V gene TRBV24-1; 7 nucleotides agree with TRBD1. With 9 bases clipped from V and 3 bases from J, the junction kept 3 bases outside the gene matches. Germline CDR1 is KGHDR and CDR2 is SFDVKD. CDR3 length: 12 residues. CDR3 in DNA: TGTGCCACCGCCGACAGGGAAGAGACCCAGTACTTC. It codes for CATADREETQYF.